Presented here are 4 T cell receptor beta chains from one specimen sequenced in a study of T cells in tumors after PD-1 blockade. Measured with immunoSEQ multiplex PCR; TCRdb has only the in-frame clones, and not every one. The sample has tens of thousands of clones, approximately 80% seen once. This sample comprised PBMCs, obtained before anti-PD-1 therapy. The receptors come from a human donor with advanced basal cell or squamous cell carcinoma (not recorded which).

V is TRBV5-4 and J is TRBJ1-1; D is undetermined. The CDR3 covers 13 residues. CDR1 SGHNT and CDR2 YYREEE come from the germline V gene (reference sequence). Trimming shortened V by 4 bases and J by 1 base, and 8 bases separated the two germline ends. CDR3 nucleotide sequence: TGTGCCAGCAGCCGGTTGTCGAACACTGAAGCTTTCTTT. This codes for CASSRLSNTEAFF.

The chain links TRBV12-3 or TRBV12-4 to TRBJ1-2, with a weak D call TRBD1 (6 bases). The V end lost 3 bases, the J end lost 7 bases, and 12 bases lay between the germline ends. This CDR3 has 13 residues. The CDR3 is CASSFTGSAGYTF. The CDR3 DNA follows: TGTGCCAGCAGTTTTACAGGGAGTGCTGGCTACACCTTC.

This clone was picked up a small number of times. V usage is TRBV2 and J usage is TRBJ1-2; D not resolved. Trimming took off 3 bases at V and 6 bases at J, with 14 bases between the two ends. CDR1 and CDR2 (germline): SNHLY, FYNNEI. The CDR3 is 14 residues long. The CDR3, as DNA: TGTGCCAGCAGTGAGTCCATCCCACGGGATGGCTACACCTTC. Amino acids: CASSESIPRDGYTF.

This rearrangement joins TRBV3-1 (or the pseudogene TRBV3-2) to TRBJ2-3; 10 nucleotides match TRBD2. The CDR3 contains 18 residues. Per the germline V gene, CDR1 is LGHDT and CDR2 is YNNKEL (reference sequence). J lost 2 bases, V lost 4 bases, and 12 bases had no gene match. The CDR3 DNA reads as TGTGCCAGCAGCCCTGGCCTAGCGGGGGAGGTATACACAGATACGCAGTATTTT. Its translation: CASSPGLAGEVYTDTQYF.